This entry is about one T cell receptor (beta chain). Its cognate antigen is unknown. Trimming removed 5 bases from V and 1 base from J, with 20 bases in between. Germline V gene data show CDR1 as SEHNR and CDR2 as FQNEAQ (reference sequence). CDR3 size: 17 residues. The sample comes from a study of shared clonotypes between healthy human individuals. Naivety among CD8 cells was defined by CD45RO negativity and positive CCR7 selection, thereby excluding terminally differentiated effector memory CD45RA+ cells. Overall study results and limits: The authors sampled blood alone, and tissue repertoires likely differ.

Original analysis: Junction-only sequences produced by ImmunoSEQ had no quality scores, so filtering differed. The repertoire was sequenced with immunoSEQ multiplex PCR; TCRdb's copy has only in-frame clones and lacks some. V and J calls and clone size come straight from that table; D and trimming were deduced from the DNA. This repertoire shows about 820,000 clones, over 90% found once; its top ten account for 24%. Sequencing was done on a sample of naive CD8+ T cells sorted from blood. The clonotype originates from a man aged 25 to 40 in good health. This chain uses TRBV7-9 with TRBJ1-1, with D unresolved. The CDR3 DNA is TGTGCCAGCAGCCCAGCGAATATTGCTTCCACGAACACTGAAGCTTTCTTT. It codes for CASSPANIASTNTEAFF.